This T cell receptor beta chain was identified during a study of control samples from healthy donors and cancer patients. Sequencing was performed with immunoSEQ multiplex PCR; in TCRdb, only in-frame clones are kept and a portion is missing. The table records about 120,000 clones, more than 80% of them present only once. CDR1 is MDHEN and CDR2 is SYDVKM in the germline V gene. V lost 4 bases and J lost 8, with 11 bases in between. The CDR3 spans 12 residues. This sequence was found in a woman between 45 and 65 years old with colorectal cancer. The gene calls are TRBV28 and TRBJ1-2; D gene uncertain. The sample comprised PBMCs. The CDR3 protein is CASSSGRRGYTF. In DNA form, the CDR3 reads TGTGCCAGCAGTTCAGGCCGGAGAGGCTACACCTTC.